The source of this T cell receptor beta chain is a study of CD8+CD57+ T cells in acquired aplastic anemia. The wider study: Sorted CD4+ and CD8+ cells gave a mean 3.2 ug DNA, range roughly 0.18 to 30 ug. Broader study findings: Patients did not significantly differ from controls in CD8+ Simpson's diversity. Roughly 31 CD8+ CDR3 sequences were shared between patients and controls.

CDR3 and TCR beta VDJ profiling relied on genomic DNA as the template. TCRdb fed the reads into MiXCR, producing one record per CDR3 protein. The sample lists about 95,000 distinct CDR3 sequences; 55% to 80% were seen once. Sequencing was done on patients that had shown CD8+CD57+ cell expansion by flow cytometry. Blood sampling was performed on the patients, and none of them had received therapy by then. Turning to this clonotype: The antigen is not known. At one of its ends the junction is not consistent with the germline gene, which may arise from a read error.

The CDR3 is 11 residues long. Germline CDR1 reads SNHLY; CDR2 reads FYNNEI. The rearrangement links TRBV2 to TRBJ1-3, with 8 positions matching TRBD1. The sequence derives from a human donor with aplastic anemia. Input material: sorted CD4+, CD8+, or CD8+CD57+ T cells (not recorded which) from PBMCs. In nucleotides, the CDR3 is TGTGCCAGCAGCGAAGGACAGGGCCGATATTTT. It translates to CASSEGQGRYF.